This T cell receptor (beta chain) comes out of a study of glioma-infiltrating T cells. Using RNA template, CDR3s of TCR alpha and beta were amplified with iRepertoire arm-PCR. Tissue mRNA or PBMC total RNA, about 90-400 ng, went into one-step reverse transcription and amplification. TCRdb re-called the multiplex PCR reads through MiXCR, storing one row per CDR3 protein. Of approximately 120,000 distinct CDR3 sequences in the sample, 23% were seen once. Regarding the study as a whole: Above-expected tissue-blood divergence occurred in all gliomas, most in low-grade ones. CDR3 overlap between tissue and blood was very small.

This clonotype was seen at least ten times. Its antigen is unidentified. Between the trimmed V and J ends, which lost 6 bases and 3 bases, there was a span of 21 bases. The length of the CDR3 is 16 residues. Germline values: CDR1 MDHEN, CDR2 SYDVKM. Sequencing input: glioma tissue, nonneoplastic brain tissue, or PBMCs (not recorded which). The chain combines TRBV28 with TRBJ2-7, with a possible D match to TRBD1 (6 bases). The origin of this receptor is a human donor with low-grade glioma or glioblastoma, undergoing nonglioma brain surgery, or in good health (not recorded which). CDR3 region: CASSLPLDRTIYEQYF. The CDR3 region has the DNA TGTGCCAGCAGCCTTCCTTTGGACAGAACGATCTACGAGCAGTACTTC.